This T cell receptor (beta chain) was recovered during a study of beta chain features in type 1 diabetes. Between the trimmed V and J ends, which lost 2 bases and 6 bases, there was a span of 11 bases. This CDR3 region has 13 residues. CDR1 and CDR2 from the germline V gene are SGHVS and FQNEAQ. Reverse transcribing all isolated RNA meant expressed TCRB transcripts were sequenced. The data were produced by immunoSEQ multiplex PCR, yet TCRdb's version contains in-frame clones alone and is incomplete. The sample yields more than 140,000 clones, roughly 10% seen once. This clone has just a few counts. The rearrangement uses TRBV7-8 and TRBJ2-7; possible D gene TRBD2, 5 bases. Sequenced: central memory CD4+ T cells from blood. This clonotype originated in a woman aged 40 to 49 in good health. CDR3 loop: CASSLTGFGEQYF. The CDR3 region has the DNA TGTGCCAGCAGCTTAACGGGGTTTGGCGAGCAGTACTTC.